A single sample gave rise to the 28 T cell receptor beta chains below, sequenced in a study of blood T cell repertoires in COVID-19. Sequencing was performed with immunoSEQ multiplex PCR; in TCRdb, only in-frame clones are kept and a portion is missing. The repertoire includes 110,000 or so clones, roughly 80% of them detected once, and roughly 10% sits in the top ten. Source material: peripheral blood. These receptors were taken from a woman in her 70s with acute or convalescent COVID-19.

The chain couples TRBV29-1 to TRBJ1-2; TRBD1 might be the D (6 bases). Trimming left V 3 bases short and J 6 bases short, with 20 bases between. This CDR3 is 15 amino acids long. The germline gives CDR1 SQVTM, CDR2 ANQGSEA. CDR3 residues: CSVDGETDSSDGYTF. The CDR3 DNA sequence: TGCAGCGTTGATGGGGAAACGGACAGCTCCGATGGCTACACCTTC. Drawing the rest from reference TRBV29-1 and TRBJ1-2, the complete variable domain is SAVISQKPSRDICQRGTSLTIQCQVDSQVTMMFWYRQQPGQSLTLIATANQGSEATYESGFVIDKFPISRPNLTFSTLTVSNMSPEDSSIYLCSVDGETDSSDGYTFGSGTRLTVV.

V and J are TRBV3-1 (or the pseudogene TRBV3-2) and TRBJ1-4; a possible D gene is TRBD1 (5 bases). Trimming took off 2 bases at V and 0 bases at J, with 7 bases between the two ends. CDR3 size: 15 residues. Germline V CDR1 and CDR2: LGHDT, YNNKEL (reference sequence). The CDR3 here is CASSQFRATNEKLFF. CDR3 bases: TGTGCCAGCAGCCAATTCAGGGCAACTAATGAAAAACTGTTTTTT.

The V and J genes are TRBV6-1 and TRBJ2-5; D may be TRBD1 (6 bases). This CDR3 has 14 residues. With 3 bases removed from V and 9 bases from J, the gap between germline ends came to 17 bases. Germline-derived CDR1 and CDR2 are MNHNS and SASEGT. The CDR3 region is CASSDWTAAGPQYF. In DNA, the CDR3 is TGTGCCAGCAGTGATTGGACAGCCGCCGGGCCCCAGTACTTC.

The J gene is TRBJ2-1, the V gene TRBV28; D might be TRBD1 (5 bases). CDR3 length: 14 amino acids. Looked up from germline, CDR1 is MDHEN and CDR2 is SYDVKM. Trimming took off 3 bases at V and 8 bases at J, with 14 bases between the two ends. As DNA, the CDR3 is TGTGCCAGCAGTTTCCCCAGGGCGGTCGATGAGCAGTTCTTC. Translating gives CASSFPRAVDEQFF.

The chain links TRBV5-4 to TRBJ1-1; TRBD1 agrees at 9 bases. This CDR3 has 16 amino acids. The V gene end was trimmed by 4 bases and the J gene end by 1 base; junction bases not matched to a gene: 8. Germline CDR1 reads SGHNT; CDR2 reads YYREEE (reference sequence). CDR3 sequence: CASSRPGTGPNTEAFF. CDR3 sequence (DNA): TGTGCCAGCAGCCGCCCGGGGACAGGGCCGAACACTGAAGCTTTCTTT.

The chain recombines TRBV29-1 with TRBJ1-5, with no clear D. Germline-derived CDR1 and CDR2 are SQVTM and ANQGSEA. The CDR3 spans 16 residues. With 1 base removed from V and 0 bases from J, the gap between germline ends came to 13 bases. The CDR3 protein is CSVEALQKNSNQPQHF. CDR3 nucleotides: TGCAGCGTTGAAGCCCTTCAGAAAAATAGCAATCAGCCCCAGCATTTT.

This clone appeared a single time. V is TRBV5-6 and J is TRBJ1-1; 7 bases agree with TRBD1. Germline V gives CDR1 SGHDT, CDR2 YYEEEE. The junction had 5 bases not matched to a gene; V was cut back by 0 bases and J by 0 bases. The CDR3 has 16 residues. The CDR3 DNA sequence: TGTGCCAGCAGCTTGGCCGGACAGGTGGTGAACACTGAAGCTTTCTTT. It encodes CASSLAGQVVNTEAFF.

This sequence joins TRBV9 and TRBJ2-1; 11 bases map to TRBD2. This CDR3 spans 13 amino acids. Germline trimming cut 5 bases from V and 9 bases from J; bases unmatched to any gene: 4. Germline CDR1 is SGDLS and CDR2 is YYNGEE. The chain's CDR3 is CASSPGLAVEQFF. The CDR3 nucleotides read TGTGCCAGCAGTCCGGGACTAGCGGTTGAGCAGTTCTTC. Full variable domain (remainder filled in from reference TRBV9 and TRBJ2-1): DSGVTQTPKHLITATGQRVTLRCSPRSGDLSVYWYQQSLDQGLQFLIQYYNGEERAKGNILERFSAQQFPDLHSELNLSSLELGDSALYFCASSPGLAVEQFFGPGTRLTVL.

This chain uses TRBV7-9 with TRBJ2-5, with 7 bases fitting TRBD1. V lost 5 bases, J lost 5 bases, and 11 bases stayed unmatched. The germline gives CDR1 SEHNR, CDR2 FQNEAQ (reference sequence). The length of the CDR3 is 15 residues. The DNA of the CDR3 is TGTGCCAGCAGCCCCCCCCGACAGGGAGCGGAGACCCAGTACTTC. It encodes CASSPPRQGAETQYF. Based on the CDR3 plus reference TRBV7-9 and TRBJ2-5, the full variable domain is DTGVSQNPRHKITKRGQNVTFRCDPISEHNRLYWYRQTLGQGPEFLTYFQNEAQLEKSRLLSDRFSAERPKGSFSTLEIQRTEQGDSAMYLCASSPPRQGAETQYFGPGTRLLVL.

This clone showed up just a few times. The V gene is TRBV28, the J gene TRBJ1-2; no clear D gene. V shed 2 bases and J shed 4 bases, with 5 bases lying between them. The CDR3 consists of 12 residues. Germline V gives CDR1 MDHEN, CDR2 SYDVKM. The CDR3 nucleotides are TGTGCCAGCAGTTTAAACGGCTATGGCTACACCTTC. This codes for CASSLNGYGYTF.

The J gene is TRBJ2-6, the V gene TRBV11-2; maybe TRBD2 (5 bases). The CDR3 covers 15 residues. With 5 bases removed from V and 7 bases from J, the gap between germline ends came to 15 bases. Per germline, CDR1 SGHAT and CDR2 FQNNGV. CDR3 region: CASSAGRGGANVLTF. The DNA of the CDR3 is TGTGCCAGCAGCGCTGGACGCGGAGGAGCCAACGTCCTGACTTTC.

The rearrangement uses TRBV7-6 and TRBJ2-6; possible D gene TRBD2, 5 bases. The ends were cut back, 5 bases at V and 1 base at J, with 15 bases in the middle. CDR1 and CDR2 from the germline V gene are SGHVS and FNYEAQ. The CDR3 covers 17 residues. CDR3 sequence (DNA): TGTGCCAGCAGCCCCCACCCGGACTTTTCTGGGGCCAACGTCCTGACTTTC. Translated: CASSPHPDFSGANVLTF.

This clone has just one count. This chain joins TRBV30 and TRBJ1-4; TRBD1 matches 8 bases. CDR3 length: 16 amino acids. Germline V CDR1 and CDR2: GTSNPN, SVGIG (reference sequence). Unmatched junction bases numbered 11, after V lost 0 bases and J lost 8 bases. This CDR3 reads CAWSVLGTGEGEKLFF. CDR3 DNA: TGTGCCTGGAGTGTACTGGGGACAGGAGAGGGGGAAAAACTGTTTTTT.

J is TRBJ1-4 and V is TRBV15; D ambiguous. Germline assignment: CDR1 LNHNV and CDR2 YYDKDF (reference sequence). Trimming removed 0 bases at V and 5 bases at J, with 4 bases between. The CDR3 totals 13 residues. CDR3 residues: CATSRDGNEKLFF. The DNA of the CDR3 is TGTGCCACCAGCAGAGATGGCAATGAAAAACTGTTTTTT.

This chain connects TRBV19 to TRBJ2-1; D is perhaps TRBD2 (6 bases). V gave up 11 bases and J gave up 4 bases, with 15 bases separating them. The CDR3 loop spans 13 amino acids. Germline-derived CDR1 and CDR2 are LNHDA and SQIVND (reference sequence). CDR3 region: CASRRETYNEQFF. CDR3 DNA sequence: TGTGCCTCCAGACGGGAGACTTACAATGAGCAGTTCTTC.

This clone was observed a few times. The CDR3 sequence is CASSQDPSGSTDTQYF. Here the CDR3 DNA reads TGCGCCAGCAGCCAAGACCCTAGCGGTAGCACAGATACGCAGTATTTT. V usage is TRBV4-3 and J usage is TRBJ2-3, with 7 bases lining up with TRBD2. The V gene's germline CDR1 is LGHNA and CDR2 YSLEER. The CDR3 has 16 amino acids. The V and J ends lost 0 bases and 0 bases, in that order; junction bases with no gene match: 3.

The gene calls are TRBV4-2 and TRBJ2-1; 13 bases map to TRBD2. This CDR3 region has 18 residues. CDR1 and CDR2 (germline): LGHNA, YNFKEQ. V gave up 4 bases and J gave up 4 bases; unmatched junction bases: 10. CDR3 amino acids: CASSPNLMTSGRYNEQFF. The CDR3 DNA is TGTGCCAGCAGCCCCAACCTAATGACTAGCGGGAGGTACAATGAGCAGTTCTTC.

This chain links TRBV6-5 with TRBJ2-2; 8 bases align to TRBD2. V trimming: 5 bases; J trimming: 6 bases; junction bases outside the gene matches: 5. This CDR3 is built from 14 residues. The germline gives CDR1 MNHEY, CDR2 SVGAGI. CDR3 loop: CASSPTSVAGELFF. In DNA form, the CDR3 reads TGTGCCAGCAGTCCGACTAGCGTCGCCGGGGAGCTGTTTTTT.

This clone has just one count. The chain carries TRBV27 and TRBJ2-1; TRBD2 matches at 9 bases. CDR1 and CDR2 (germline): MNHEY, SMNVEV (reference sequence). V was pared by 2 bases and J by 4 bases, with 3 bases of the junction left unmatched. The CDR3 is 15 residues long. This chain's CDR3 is CASSLGAGGYNEQFF. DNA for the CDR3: TGTGCCAGCAGTTTAGGAGCGGGGGGTTACAATGAGCAGTTCTTC.

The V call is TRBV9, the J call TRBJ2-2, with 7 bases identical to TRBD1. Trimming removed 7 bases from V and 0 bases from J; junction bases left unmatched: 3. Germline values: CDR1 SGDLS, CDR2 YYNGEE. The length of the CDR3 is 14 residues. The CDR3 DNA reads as TGTGCCAGCTGTGGGACAGCGAACACCGGGGAGCTGTTTTTT. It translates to CASCGTANTGELFF.

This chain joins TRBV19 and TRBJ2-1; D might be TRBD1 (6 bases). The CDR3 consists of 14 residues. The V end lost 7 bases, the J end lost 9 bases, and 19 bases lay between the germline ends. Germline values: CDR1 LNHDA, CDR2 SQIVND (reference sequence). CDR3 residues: CASTMETGRGEQFF. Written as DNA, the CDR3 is TGTGCCAGTACCATGGAGACAGGCCGCGGTGAGCAGTTCTTC.

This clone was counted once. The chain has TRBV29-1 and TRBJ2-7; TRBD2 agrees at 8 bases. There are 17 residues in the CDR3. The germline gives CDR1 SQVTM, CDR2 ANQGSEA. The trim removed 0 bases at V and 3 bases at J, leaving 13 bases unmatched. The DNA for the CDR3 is TGCAGCGTTGAAGATCCTATATCTAGCGGGCCTTACTACGAGCAGTACTTC. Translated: CSVEDPISSGPYYEQYF.

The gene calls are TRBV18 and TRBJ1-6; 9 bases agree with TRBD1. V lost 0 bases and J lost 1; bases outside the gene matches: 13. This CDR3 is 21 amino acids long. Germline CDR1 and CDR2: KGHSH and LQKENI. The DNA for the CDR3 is TGTGCCAGCTCACCACCCGGACCCAACAGGGGGCGTGGGTCCTATAATTCACCCCTCCACTTT. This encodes CASSPPGPNRGRGSYNSPLHF.

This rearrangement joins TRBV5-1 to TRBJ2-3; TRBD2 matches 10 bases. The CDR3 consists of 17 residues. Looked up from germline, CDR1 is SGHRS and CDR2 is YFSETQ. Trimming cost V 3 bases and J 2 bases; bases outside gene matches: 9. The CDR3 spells CASSSRLAGVITDTQYF. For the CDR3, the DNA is TGCGCCAGCAGCTCTCGCCTAGCGGGAGTGATCACAGATACGCAGTATTTT.

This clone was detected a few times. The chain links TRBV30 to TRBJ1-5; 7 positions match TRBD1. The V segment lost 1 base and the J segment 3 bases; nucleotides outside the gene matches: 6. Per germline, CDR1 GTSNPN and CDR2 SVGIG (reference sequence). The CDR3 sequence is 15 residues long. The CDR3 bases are TGTGCCTGGAGTGCCAAGGGGACAGTCAATCAGCCCCAGCATTTT. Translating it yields CAWSAKGTVNQPQHF.

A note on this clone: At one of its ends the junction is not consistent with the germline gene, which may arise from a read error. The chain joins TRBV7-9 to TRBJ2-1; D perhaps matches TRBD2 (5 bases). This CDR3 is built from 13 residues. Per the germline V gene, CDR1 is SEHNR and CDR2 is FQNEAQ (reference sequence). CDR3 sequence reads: CASSLRLEGQVVF. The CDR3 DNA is TGTGCCAGCAGCTTAAGATTAGAGGGTCAGGTAGTCTTC.

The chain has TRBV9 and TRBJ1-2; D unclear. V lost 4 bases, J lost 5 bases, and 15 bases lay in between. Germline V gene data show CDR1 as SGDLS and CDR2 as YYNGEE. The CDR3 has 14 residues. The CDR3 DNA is TGTGCCAGCAGCTCCCACACCGGAGAGTATGGCTACACCTTC. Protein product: CASSSHTGEYGYTF. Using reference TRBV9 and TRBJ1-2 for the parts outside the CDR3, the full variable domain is DSGVTQTPKHLITATGQRVTLRCSPRSGDLSVYWYQQSLDQGLQFLIQYYNGEERAKGNILERFSAQQFPDLHSELNLSSLELGDSALYFCASSSHTGEYGYTFGSGTRLTVV.

The CDR3: CSARRGGPQHF. DNA of the CDR3: TGCAGTGCCCGCAGAGGGGGGCCCCAGCATTTT. The rearrangement joins TRBV20-1 to TRBJ1-5; a possible D gene is TRBD1 (6 bases). The CDR3 contains 11 residues. Germline assignment: CDR1 DFQATT and CDR2 SNEGSKA (reference sequence). The V end was cut by 6 bases, the J end by 9 bases, with 12 bases between.